This T cell receptor beta chain was found in a study of T cells in Graves' hyperthyroidism and ophthalmopathy. Overall study findings and caveats: Most expanded thyroid clonotypes above 0.001 also appeared in blood.

For this clonotype: Antigen specificity is unknown.

Template material for amplifying TCR beta CDR3 regions consisted of RNA transcripts. The study used the HTBI primer set for a first-round RT-PCR of the TCR CDR3. TCRdb redid the calling of the multiplex PCR reads with MiXCR, one entry per CDR3 protein. Here the sample spans around 580,000 distinct CDR3 sequences, around 42% being singletons. Across 18 months, stable Graves' hyperthyroidism was marked by no progression to ophthalmopathy. Germline V CDR1 and CDR2: SQVTM, ANQGSEA. With V trimmed by 5 bases and J by 4 bases, 5 bases remained unmatched. This CDR3 contains 13 residues. The V and J genes are TRBV29-1 and TRBJ1-5; 7 positions match TRBD1. Sequenced sample: peripheral blood or thyroid tissue (not recorded which). The receptor comes from a woman between 18 and 29 years old with Graves' hyperthyroidism. The CDR3 reads CSVRQGLNQPQHF. The CDR3 DNA follows: TGCAGCGTTAGACAGGGACTAAATCAGCCCCAGCATTTT.